These 4 T cell receptor beta chains originate from one sample sequenced in a study of blood T cell repertoires in COVID-19. The protocol was immunoSEQ multiplex PCR, while the TCRdb copy is restricted to in-frame clones and leaves out a portion. This sample has fewer than 100,000 clones, with about nine tenths found just once. Sequenced: peripheral blood. All receptors derive from a woman aged 45-65 years in a cohort sampled during active COVID-19.

The V and J genes are TRBV19 and TRBJ2-7, with TRBD1 as a possible D gene (5 bases). V was trimmed by 5 bases and J by 9 bases, leaving 14 bases between them. Per the germline V gene, CDR1 is LNHDA and CDR2 is SQIVND (reference sequence). The CDR3 consists of 12 residues. CDR3 loop: CASSAQRGWQYF. In DNA, the CDR3 is TGTGCCAGTAGTGCCCAAAGGGGTTGGCAGTACTTC.

The CDR3 loop is CASRPTTGLPGANVLTF. Written as DNA, the CDR3 is TGTGCCAGCAGACCGACCACAGGGCTCCCTGGGGCCAACGTCCTGACTTTC. V gene TRBV27 combines with J gene TRBJ2-6; a possible D gene is TRBD1 (6 bases). Germline CDR1 reads MNHEY; CDR2 reads SMNVEV (reference sequence). Trimming took 6 bases from V and 2 from J, leaving 17 bases between them. This CDR3 is 17 amino acids long.

The chain employs TRBV28 and TRBJ1-4, with TRBD1 matching over 8 bases. Trimming at V came to 5 bases and at J to 2 bases, leaving 10 bases not matched to a gene. Germline V CDR1 and CDR2: MDHEN, SYDVKM. The CDR3 has 17 amino acids. CDR3 loop: CASSPRQGKGTNEKLFF. The DNA of the CDR3 is TGTGCCAGCAGTCCCCGACAGGGGAAGGGGACTAATGAAAAACTGTTTTTT.

J is TRBJ2-5 and V is TRBV12-3 or TRBV12-4, with D unclear. This CDR3 has 11 amino acids. The V gene lost 3 bases and the J gene lost 5 bases, with 4 bases spanning the gap. The CDR3 spells CASSLSETQYF. DNA of the CDR3: TGTGCCAGCAGTTTGAGCGAGACCCAGTACTTC.